The entry that follows covers one T cell receptor beta chain sequence. The data were taken from a study of T cell changes during pregnancy in multiple sclerosis. Using immunoSEQ multiplex PCR, the repertoire was profiled, and TCRdb retains in-frame clones only, with some absent. The sample has about 93,000 clones; 90% to 95% are singletons. The length of the CDR3 is 15 residues. Germline CDR1 and CDR2: MNHNY and SVGAGI (reference sequence). Trimming at V came to 4 bases and at J to 7 bases, leaving 3 bases not matched to a gene. This chain uses TRBV6-6 with TRBJ2-5; 16 bases agree with TRBD2. The receptor was derived from a female donor in good health, enrolled as a control in a pregnancy study. The source material was peripheral blood, sampled after pregnancy. The CDR3 DNA follows: TGTGCCAGCAGTTCCGGGACTAGCGGGGGGGGGACCCAGTACTTC. Its protein is CASSSGTSGGGTQYF.